The present entry profiles one T cell receptor (beta chain) with its context. The sample holds a few counts of this clonotype. Its antigen has not been determined. The sample holds no much larger clone one base away, and base qualities are not on file. These reads were obtained on an Illumina NovaSeq 6000. TCRalpha and TCRbeta cDNA libraries were constructed by 5'RACE with constant-segment primers, with sample barcodes and unique molecular identifiers being introduced. RNA was extracted from every sample with Trizol reagent. Library amplification was performed in two PCR steps, and a second sample barcode and Illumina TruSeq adapters were introduced in the second step. Sequencing of libraries was performed on an Illumina NovaSeq with 2 x 150 bp paired-end reads. On the authors' methods: The reads were demultiplexed and collapsed into UMI-guided consensus sequences using migec v1.2.7. Using mixcr v2.1.11, UMI consensuses were aligned to TRA and TRB V and J templates and then assembled into clonotypes. Clonotypes were classified as expanded or contracted when called significant by both edgeR and NoisET, with noise models trained on biological replicates. edgeR calls used a false discovery rate-adjusted p below 0.01 and a log2 fold-change threshold of 1. As an exploratory analysis of dynamics, max-normalized trajectories of the 1000 most abundant clonotypes were examined with PCA combined with hierarchical clustering. The CD4 or CD8 phenotype of responding clones was assigned using the separately sequenced CD4+ and CD8+ repertoires. TCRdb ran its own pipeline on the public reads, namely fastp trimming at Q25 and MiXCR clone calling, and kept in-frame beta chains. Rows matching on CDR3 protein sequence are summarized as one entry with the most common DNA and genes. TCRdb's processing, not the authors' own work, is the source of the V and J calls. For this sample the table gives approximately 400,000 distinct CDR3 sequences, of which 20% to 25% were detected only once. Around 8.1% of the sample rests with the top ten.

The sample originates from a study of T-cell memory formation after mild COVID-19 (dated by TCRdb to the early 2020s). Context from the whole study: Most TCR sequence clusters were specific to one of the two donors. In a couple of donors, T-cell clones that expanded and contracted after mild COVID-19 were tracked by sequencing TCRalpha and TCRbeta repertoires over time. Two young, previously healthy adult volunteers, one female and one male, were included in the cohort.

PBMCs were isolated by Ficoll-Paque density gradient centrifugation. The germline V gene yields MGHRA for CDR1 and YSYEKL for CDR2. The CDR3 holds 22 amino acids from the cysteine to the phenylalanine. The CDR3 DNA has 66 bases and is translated from base 1. Here V drops 3 bases and J drops 0 bases, and the junction holds 19 bases not matched to any gene. Here is what the overall study found, with its caveats: Whether the second-wave clones peaking on day 37 were SARS-CoV-2 specific was not confirmed. Contracting CD4+ clones were found mainly in CM and EM memory subsets, while CD8+ clones were enriched in EMRA. From day 15 to 85, contracting clones showed balanced CD4/CD8 phenotypes, whereas a second wave of clones that expanded from day 15 to 37 leaned towards CD4+. Some responding clones were found in pre-infection memory, which suggests that pre-existing cross-reactive memory T cells took part in the SARS-CoV-2 response. The study included only a couple of mild cases, and larger cohorts that include severe cases with pre-infection samples were judged to be necessary.

The chain is assembled from TRBV4-1 and TRBJ2-4, with TRBD2 identical over 11 junction bases. Sequencing input: PBMCs or a T cell subset sorted from them (not recorded which). This clonotype was obtained from an adult woman who had mild COVID-19 (a few samples of this study predate the infection). The sample titles of this study are shuffled in the database, so cell type and time point are left out; the donor was told from shared clones. The sequenced DNA is TGCGCCAGCAGCCAGACTTCGTCGCAGAGACTAGCGGGGACTGTAGCCAAAAACATTCAGTACTTC. This yields the protein CASSQTSSQRLAGTVAKNIQYF.